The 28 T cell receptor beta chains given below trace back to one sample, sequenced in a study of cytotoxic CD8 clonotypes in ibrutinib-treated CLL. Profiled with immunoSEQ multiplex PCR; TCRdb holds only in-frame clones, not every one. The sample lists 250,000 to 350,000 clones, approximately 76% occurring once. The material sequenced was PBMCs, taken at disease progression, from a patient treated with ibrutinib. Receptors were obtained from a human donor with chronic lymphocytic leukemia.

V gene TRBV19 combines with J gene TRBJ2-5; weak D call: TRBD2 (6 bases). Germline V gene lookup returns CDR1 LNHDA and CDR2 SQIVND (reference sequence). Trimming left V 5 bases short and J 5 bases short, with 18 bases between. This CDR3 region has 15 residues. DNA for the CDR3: TGTGCCAGTAGTCGCCGGGTAACTCGGGGGGAGACCCAGTACTTC. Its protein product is CASSRRVTRGETQYF.

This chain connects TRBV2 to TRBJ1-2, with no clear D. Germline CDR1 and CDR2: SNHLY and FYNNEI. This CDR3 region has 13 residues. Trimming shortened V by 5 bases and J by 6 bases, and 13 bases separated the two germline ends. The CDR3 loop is CASSLTHRDGYTF. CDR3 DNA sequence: TGTGCCAGCAGTCTAACACACCGGGATGGCTACACCTTC. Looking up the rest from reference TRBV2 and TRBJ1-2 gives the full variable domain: EPEVTQTPSHQVTQMGQEVILRCVPISNHLYFYWYRQILGQKVEFLVSFYNNEISEKSEIFDDQFSVERPDGSNFTLKIRSTKLEDSAMYFCASSLTHRDGYTFGSGTRLTVV.

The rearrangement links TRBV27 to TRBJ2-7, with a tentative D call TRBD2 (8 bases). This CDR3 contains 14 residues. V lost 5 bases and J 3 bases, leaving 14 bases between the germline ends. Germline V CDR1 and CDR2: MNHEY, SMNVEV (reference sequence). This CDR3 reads CASSQGGLGYEQYF. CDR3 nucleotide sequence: TGTGCCAGCAGTCAGGGGGGACTAGGCTACGAGCAGTACTTC.

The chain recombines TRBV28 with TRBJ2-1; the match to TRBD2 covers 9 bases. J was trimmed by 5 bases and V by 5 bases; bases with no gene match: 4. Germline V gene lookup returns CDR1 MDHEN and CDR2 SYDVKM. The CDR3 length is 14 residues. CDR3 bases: TGTGCCAGCAGTGTGGCTAGCGGGAACAATGAGCAGTTCTTC. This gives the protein CASSVASGNNEQFF.

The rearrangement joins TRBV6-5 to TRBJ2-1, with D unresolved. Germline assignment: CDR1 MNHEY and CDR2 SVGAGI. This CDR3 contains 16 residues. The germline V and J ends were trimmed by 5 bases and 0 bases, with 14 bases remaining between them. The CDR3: CASSHFGLYSYNEQFF. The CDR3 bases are TGTGCCAGCAGTCACTTTGGGCTCTACTCCTACAATGAGCAGTTCTTC.

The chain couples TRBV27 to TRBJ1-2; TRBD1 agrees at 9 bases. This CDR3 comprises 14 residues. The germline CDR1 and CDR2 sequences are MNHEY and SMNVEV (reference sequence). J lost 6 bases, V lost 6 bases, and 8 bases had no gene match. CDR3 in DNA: TGTGCCAGCAGGCATCCGGGACAGGGAAATGGCTACACCTTC. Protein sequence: CASRHPGQGNGYTF.

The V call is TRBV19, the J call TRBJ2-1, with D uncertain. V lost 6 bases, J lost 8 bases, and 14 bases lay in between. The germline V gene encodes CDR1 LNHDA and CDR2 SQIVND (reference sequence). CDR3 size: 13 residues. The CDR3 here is CASRIQPRDEQFF. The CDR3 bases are TGTGCCAGTAGGATTCAGCCTAGGGATGAGCAGTTCTTC.

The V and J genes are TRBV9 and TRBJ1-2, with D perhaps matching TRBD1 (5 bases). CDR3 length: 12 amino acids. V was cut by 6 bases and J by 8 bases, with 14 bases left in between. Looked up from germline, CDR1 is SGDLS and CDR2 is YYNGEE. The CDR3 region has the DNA TGTGCCAGCAAAAACGGGGCCGGGGGCTACACCTTC. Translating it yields CASKNGAGGYTF.

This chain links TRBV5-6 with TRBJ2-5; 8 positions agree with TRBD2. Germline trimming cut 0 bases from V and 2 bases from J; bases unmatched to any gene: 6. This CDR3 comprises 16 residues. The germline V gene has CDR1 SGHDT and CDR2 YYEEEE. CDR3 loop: CASSLVGTRPQETQYF. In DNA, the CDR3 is TGTGCCAGCAGCTTGGTGGGGACTAGGCCACAAGAGACCCAGTACTTC.

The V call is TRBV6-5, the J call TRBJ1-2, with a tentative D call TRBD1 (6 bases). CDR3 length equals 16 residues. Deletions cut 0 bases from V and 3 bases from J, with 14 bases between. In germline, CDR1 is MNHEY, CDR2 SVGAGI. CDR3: CASSYSIPRGDYGYTF. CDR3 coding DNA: TGTGCCAGCAGTTACTCGATTCCCAGGGGCGACTATGGCTACACCTTC.

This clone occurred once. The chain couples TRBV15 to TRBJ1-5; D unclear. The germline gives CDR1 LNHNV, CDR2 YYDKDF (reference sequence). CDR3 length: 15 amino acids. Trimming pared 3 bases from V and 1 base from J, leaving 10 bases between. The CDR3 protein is CATSRERLSNQPQHF. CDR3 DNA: TGTGCCACCAGCAGGGAAAGGTTGAGCAATCAGCCCCAGCATTTT.

In nucleotides, the CDR3 is TGTGCCACCAGCGTCGCGCGGGGACAGGGGACCTACGAGCAGTACTTC. It is translated as CATSVARGQGTYEQYF. The V call is TRBV15, the J call TRBJ2-7; TRBD1 aligns across 10 bases. V lost 5 bases and J lost 2; bases outside the gene matches: 9. Per the germline V gene, CDR1 is LNHNV and CDR2 is YYDKDF (reference sequence). The CDR3 consists of 16 residues. The full variable domain, its missing parts supplied by reference TRBV15 and TRBJ2-7, is DAMVIQNPRYQVTQFGKPVTLSCSQTLNHNVMYWYQQKSSQAPKLLFHYYDKDFNNEADTPDNFQSRRPNTSFCFLDIRSPGLGDTAMYLCATSVARGQGTYEQYFGPGTRLTVT.

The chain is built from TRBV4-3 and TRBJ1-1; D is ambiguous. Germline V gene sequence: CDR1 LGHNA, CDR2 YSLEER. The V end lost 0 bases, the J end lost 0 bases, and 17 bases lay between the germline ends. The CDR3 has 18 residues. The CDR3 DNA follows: TGCGCCAGCAGCCAAGATCTTCCTGGGGTAGTCATGAACACTGAAGCTTTCTTT. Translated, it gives CASSQDLPGVVMNTEAFF.

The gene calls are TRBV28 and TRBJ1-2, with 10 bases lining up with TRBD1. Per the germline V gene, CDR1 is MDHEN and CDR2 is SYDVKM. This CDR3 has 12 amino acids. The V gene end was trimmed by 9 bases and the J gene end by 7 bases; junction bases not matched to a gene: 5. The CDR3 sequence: CASYRQGAGYTF. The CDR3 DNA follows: TGTGCCAGTTATCGACAGGGGGCTGGCTACACCTTC.

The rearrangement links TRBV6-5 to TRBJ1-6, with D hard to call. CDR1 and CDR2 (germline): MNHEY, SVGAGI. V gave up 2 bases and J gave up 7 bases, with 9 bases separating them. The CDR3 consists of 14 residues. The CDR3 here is CASSYIGGNSPLHF. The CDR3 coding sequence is TGTGCCAGCAGTTACATAGGAGGGAATTCACCCCTCCACTTT.

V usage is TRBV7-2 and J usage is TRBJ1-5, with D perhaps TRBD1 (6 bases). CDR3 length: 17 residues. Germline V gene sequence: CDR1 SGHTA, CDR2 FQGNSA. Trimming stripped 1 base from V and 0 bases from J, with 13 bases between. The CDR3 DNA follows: TGTGCCAGCAGCTTAGTACATCGGGGGCTTAGCAATCAGCCCCAGCATTTT. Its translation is CASSLVHRGLSNQPQHF.

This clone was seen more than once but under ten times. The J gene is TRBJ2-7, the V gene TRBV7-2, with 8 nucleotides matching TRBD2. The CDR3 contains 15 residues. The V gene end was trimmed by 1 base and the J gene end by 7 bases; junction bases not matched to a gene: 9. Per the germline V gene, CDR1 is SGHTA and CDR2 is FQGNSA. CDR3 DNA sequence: TGTGCCAGCAGCTTAGGTCCAGCGGGAGCAGAAGAGCAGTACTTC. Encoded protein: CASSLGPAGAEEQYF.

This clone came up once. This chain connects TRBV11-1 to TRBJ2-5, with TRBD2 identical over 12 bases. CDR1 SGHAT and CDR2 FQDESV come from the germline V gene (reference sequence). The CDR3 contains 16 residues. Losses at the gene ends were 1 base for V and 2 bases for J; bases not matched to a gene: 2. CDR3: CASSLGGLAGQETQYF. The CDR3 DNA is TGTGCCAGCAGCTTAGGGGGACTAGCGGGTCAAGAGACCCAGTACTTC.

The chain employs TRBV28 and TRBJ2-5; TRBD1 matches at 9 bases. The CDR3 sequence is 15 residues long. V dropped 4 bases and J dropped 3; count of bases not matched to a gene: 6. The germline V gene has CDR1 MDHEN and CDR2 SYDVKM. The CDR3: CASSWGTGPEETQYF. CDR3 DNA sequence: TGTGCCAGCAGTTGGGGGACAGGGCCGGAAGAGACCCAGTACTTC.

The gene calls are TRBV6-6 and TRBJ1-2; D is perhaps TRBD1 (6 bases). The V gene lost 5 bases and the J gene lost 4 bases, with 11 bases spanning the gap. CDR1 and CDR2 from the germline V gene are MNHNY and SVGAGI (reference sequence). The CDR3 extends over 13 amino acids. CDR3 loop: CASSQGLRYGYTF. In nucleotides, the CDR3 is TGTGCCAGCAGTCAGGGGTTGCGCTATGGCTACACCTTC.

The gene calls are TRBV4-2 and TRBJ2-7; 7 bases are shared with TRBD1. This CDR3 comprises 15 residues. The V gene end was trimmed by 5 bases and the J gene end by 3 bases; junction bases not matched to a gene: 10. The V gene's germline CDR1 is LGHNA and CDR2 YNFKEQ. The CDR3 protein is CASSSTGTAYYEQYF. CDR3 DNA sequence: TGTGCCAGCAGCTCGACCGGGACAGCGTACTACGAGCAGTACTTC.

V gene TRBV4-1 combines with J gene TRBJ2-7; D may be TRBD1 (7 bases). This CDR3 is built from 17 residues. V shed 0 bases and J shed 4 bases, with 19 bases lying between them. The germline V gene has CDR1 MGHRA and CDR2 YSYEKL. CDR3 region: CASSQEGGVVGQYEQYF. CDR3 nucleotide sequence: TGCGCCAGCAGCCAAGAGGGGGGTGTAGTGGGACAGTACGAGCAGTACTTC.

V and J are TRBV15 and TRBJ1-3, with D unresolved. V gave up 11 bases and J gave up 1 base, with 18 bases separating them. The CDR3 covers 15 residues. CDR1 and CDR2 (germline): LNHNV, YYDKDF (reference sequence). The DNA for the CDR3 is TGTGCCGCCTCCTCGGAGGGAAAGTCTGGAAACACCATATATTTT. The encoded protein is CAASSEGKSGNTIYF.

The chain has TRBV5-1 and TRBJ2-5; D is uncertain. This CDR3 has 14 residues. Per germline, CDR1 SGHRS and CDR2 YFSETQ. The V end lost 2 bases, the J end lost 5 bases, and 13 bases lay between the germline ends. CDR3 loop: CASSLVFHGETQYF. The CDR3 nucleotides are TGCGCCAGCAGCTTAGTGTTTCACGGGGAGACCCAGTACTTC.

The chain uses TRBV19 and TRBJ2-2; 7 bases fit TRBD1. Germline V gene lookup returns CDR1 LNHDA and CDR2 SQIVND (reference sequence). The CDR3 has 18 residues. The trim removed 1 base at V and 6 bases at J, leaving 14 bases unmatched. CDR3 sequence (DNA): TGTGCCAGTAGTATAGGGGACAGCCTGTTTAGGAAGGCCGGGGAGCTGTTTTTT. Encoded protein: CASSIGDSLFRKAGELFF.

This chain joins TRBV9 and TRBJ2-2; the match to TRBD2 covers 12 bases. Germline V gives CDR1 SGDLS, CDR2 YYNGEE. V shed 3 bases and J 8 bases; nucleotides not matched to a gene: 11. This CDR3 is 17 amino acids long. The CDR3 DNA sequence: TGTGCCAGCAGCGCCAACCGGAGACTAGCGGGGGCTGGGGAGCTGTTTTTT. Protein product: CASSANRRLAGAGELFF.

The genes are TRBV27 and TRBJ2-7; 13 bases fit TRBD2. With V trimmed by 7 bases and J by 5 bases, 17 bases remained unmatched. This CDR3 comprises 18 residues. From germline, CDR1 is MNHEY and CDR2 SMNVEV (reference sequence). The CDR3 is CASMELAGGPRSNNEQYF. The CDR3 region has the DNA TGTGCCAGCATGGAACTAGCGGGAGGGCCGAGGTCTAACAACGAGCAGTACTTC.

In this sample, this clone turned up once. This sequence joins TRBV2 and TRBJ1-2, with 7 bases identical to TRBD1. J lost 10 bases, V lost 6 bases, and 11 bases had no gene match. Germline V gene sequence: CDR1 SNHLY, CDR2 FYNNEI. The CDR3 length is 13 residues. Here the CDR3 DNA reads TGTGCCAGCAGCGAAAGGACAGGCCTTGTCTACACCTTC. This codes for CASSERTGLVYTF.